This TCR beta chain was obtained from a study of tumor-infiltrating lymphocytes in primary liver carcinoma (dated by TCRdb to the late 2010s). For the study in its entirety: Of the five patients (three men and two women, aged 30 to 69 years), four had hepatocellular carcinoma and one had combined HCC and intrahepatic cholangiocarcinoma. The five patients had tumors staged T1-T3 N0M0, with maximum diameters ranging from about 4 to 11 cm. Each sample produced about 3.5 to 7.5 million productive TCRbeta reads, and read depth showed no significant difference between tissue types. The study combined TCRbeta repertoire sequencing, expression microarrays and whole-exome sequencing across five regions of each liver tumor, with adjacent normal tissue and blood. A total of 35 or so specimens from 5 patients went through TCRbeta repertoire sequencing, namely 25 tumor regions, 5 adjacent noncancerous liver tissues and 5 peripheral blood samples. To link TCRbeta repertoire diversity with the local molecular phenotype, the roughly 23 tumor region samples were profiled using Agilent mRNA microarrays. Reproducibility between technical replicate repertoires was high, with correlation coefficients above 0.95 and mean shared-clone rates approximately 0.88. Paper-wide results and their limitations: Repertoire overlap was found to be higher between tumor regions (mean roughly 36%) than between tumor-adjacent (around 17%) or tumor-blood (approximately 15%) pairs, consistent with antigen-driven expansion. Because sequencing covered only the TCR beta chain and unpaired alpha chains were not captured, true repertoire diversity is likely underestimated. The top 250 clones accounted for a significantly greater share of the repertoire in tumors than in blood (p = 0.039). Only about 7-24% of top clones were present in all five regions of a tumor, suggesting spatial heterogeneity of tumor-infiltrating T cells. Because the samples were bulk and unsorted, CD4+ and CD8+ T cell repertoires could not be compared. With just four to six patients in the study, the authors point out that the findings should be validated in a larger study.

Using a constant-region primer and ProtoScript II reverse transcriptase, TCRbeta-specific cDNA was reverse-transcribed from approximately 500 ng total RNA. The TCRbeta libraries were prepared through three rounds of nested multiplex PCR following a slightly modified ARM-PCR procedure. Each of the first two PCR rounds ran for approximately 10 cycles using multiplex TRBV1-TRBV30 forward primers together with a Cbeta reverse primer. A final 25-cycle PCR with Deep VentR polymerase added sample barcodes and Illumina adapters. Amplicons of 200-500 bp were gel-purified with a QIAquick gel extraction kit before sequencing. An Illumina HiSeq 2500 was used to sequence the TCRbeta amplicons with 250-bp paired-end reads. The authors' analysis ran thus. Quality trimming of reads was performed with Trimmomatic v0.33, and paired reads were merged with FLASH v1.2.11 so that full CDR3 sequences could be recovered. MiGEC v1.2.1b assigned V, D and J germline segments to the rearranged TCRbeta sequences. Clonotype statistics and Shannon-Wiener diversity indices were computed with VDJtools v1.0.0. To cut down on sampling bias, every analysis after diversity analysis relied on just the 250 most abundant clonotypes from each sample. TCRdb handled the public reads itself, with Q25 trimming in fastp and clone calling in MiXCR, and kept productive beta chains. Here each entry gathers all rows of one CDR3 protein and keeps the most common genes and DNA. TCRdb, not the authors, supplied the V and J calls. For this sample there are roughly 200,000 distinct CDR3 sequences; around 81% appear just once. The biggest ten clones account for less than 20% of the sample.

For this clonotype: It has no known antigen specificity. One base away there is no much larger clone; base qualities are not given.

The germline V gene supplies CDR1 SQVTM and CDR2 ANQGSEA. The trim is 4 bases for V and 13 bases for J, with a gap of 25 bases between the germline ends. The CDR3 has 15 amino acids, counting the end cysteine and phenylalanine. Only the CDR3 region is kept as DNA, spanning 45 bases read in frame from base 1. Total RNA and DNA were co-extracted from approximately 20-30 mg of bulk tissue with the AllPrep DNA/RNA mini kit, without cell sorting. Surgical resection was performed in China between 2015 and early 2016 on five or six patients with histopathologically diagnosed primary liver carcinoma. At the time of sampling, the patients were treatment-naive and had chronic HBV infection. Five spatially separated regions were sampled from each tumor: the superior, inferior, left-lateral and right-lateral poles, plus the tumor centre. According to histology, viable tumor cells made up more than 75% of every tumor sample. Fresh tumor and adjacent tissue pieces were bisected, with one half stored in RNAlater at -80 degrees C and the other half sent for histology.

This sequence originates from a man in his forties with primary liver carcinoma and hepatitis B virus infection. Sequencing was performed on tumor tissue from primary liver carcinoma. The receptor chain draws on TRBV29-1 and TRBJ2-2, with a weak D call of TRBD2 (5 bases match). CDR3 region: CSVGTCAANTVGLFF. The DNA is TGCAGCGTTGGGACTTGCGCGGCGAACACCGTGGGGCTGTTTTTT.